The 32 T cell receptor beta chains below come from one sample, sequenced in a study of identical twins. One entry per CDR3 protein results from TCRdb running MiXCR on the 5' RACE reads. The table has roughly 570,000 distinct CDR3 sequences, approximately 9.6% seen once. The same data also contributed to another study, on yellow fever vaccine responses in identical twins.

The sample taken for sequencing was PBMCs. Every receptor here comes from a woman between 18 and 29 years old in good health.

The sample holds a few counts of this clonotype. The genes are TRBV27 and TRBJ1-2; weak D call: TRBD1 (6 bases). Germline CDR1 reads MNHEY; CDR2 reads SMNVEV (reference sequence). The CDR3 loop spans 15 amino acids. The germline V and J ends were trimmed by 6 bases and 6 bases, with 20 bases remaining between them. CDR3 in DNA: TGTGCCAGCAGCCTAGGGGGGATCGACGGTAATGGCTACACCTTC. Translated: CASSLGGIDGNGYTF.

The chain carries TRBV6-4 and TRBJ2-2; D is undetermined. In germline, CDR1 is MRHNA, CDR2 SNTAGT. The CDR3 extends over 13 amino acids. V was cut by 5 bases and J by 5 bases, with 9 bases left in between. The CDR3 DNA sequence: TGTGCCAGCAGTATTGACTGGACCGGGGAGCTGTTTTTT. It yields the protein CASSIDWTGELFF.

This chain links TRBV12-3 or TRBV12-4 with TRBJ2-1; D is undetermined. V gave up 11 bases and J gave up 4 bases, with 15 bases separating them. The CDR3 runs to 13 residues. CDR3 DNA sequence: TGTGCCGACCGGCCCTCGGGTTACAATGAGCAGTTCTTC. It translates to CADRPSGYNEQFF.

This clonotype was seen many times. The gene calls are TRBV20-1 and TRBJ2-7, with D tentatively TRBD1 (6 bases). Germline V gene data show CDR1 as DFQATT and CDR2 as SNEGSKA (reference sequence). V gave up 6 bases and J gave up 2 bases, with 11 bases separating them. The CDR3 covers 12 residues. The CDR3 region has the DNA TGCAGTGCCAGGGGAGAGACCTACGAGCAGTACTTC. It translates to CSARGETYEQYF.

CDR3 protein: CASSEWGQGADTQYF. As DNA, the CDR3 is TGTGCCAGCAGTGAATGGGGACAGGGGGCCGATACGCAGTATTTT. This chain connects TRBV6-1 to TRBJ2-3; 12 nucleotides agree with TRBD1. The V gene's germline CDR1 is MNHNS and CDR2 SASEGT. CDR3 length: 15 residues. V shed 2 bases and J 6 bases; nucleotides not matched to a gene: 3.

Here the CDR3 reads CASSLWDQSYEQYF. The CDR3 DNA sequence: TGCGCCAGCAGCTTGTGGGATCAAAGCTACGAGCAGTACTTC. The J gene is TRBJ2-7, the V gene TRBV5-1; D is unresolved. The CDR3 contains 14 residues. Germline lookup yields CDR1 SGHRS and CDR2 YFSETQ. The V gene lost 1 base and the J gene lost 3 bases, with 11 bases spanning the gap.

This clonotype was counted ten times or more. CDR3 sequence reads: CASSYHNEQFF. CDR3 nucleotides: TGTGCCAGCAGCTACCACAATGAGCAGTTCTTC. This sequence joins TRBV7-9 and TRBJ2-1; no clear D. CDR3 length equals 11 residues. With 4 bases removed from V and 5 bases from J, the gap between germline ends came to 3 bases. From germline, CDR1 is SEHNR and CDR2 FQNEAQ (reference sequence).

Ten or more counts support this clonotype. The chain links TRBV7-8 to TRBJ2-7; 7 positions agree with TRBD2. CDR1 and CDR2 (germline): SGHVS, FQNEAQ. CDR3 length: 12 residues. The J segment lost 3 bases and the V segment lost 7 bases, leaving 3 bases of the junction unmatched. CDR3: CASKGRDYEQYF. The CDR3 DNA reads as TGTGCCAGCAAAGGGAGGGACTACGAGCAGTACTTC.

Of note for this clonotype: A much larger clonotype is one base distant, so this may be a read error. The CDR3 ends on some other residue instead of the conserved phenylalanine or tryptophan, so this is likely a read error. V gene TRBV7-9 combines with J gene TRBJ2-5, with TRBD1 identical over 12 bases. The ends lost 4 bases at V and 1 base at J; junction bases unmatched: 4. The CDR3 has 16 residues. Germline lookup yields CDR1 SEHNR and CDR2 FQNEAQ (reference sequence). The CDR3 loop reads CASSSGTGGPQETQYS. As DNA, the CDR3 is TGTGCCAGCAGCTCCGGGACAGGGGGCCCCCAAGAGACCCAGTACTCC.

The gene calls are TRBV29-1 and TRBJ2-7, with D possibly matching TRBD1 (6 bases). This CDR3 contains 12 residues. Germline V lookup: CDR1 SQVTM, CDR2 ANQGSEA. V was trimmed by 3 bases and J by 3 bases, leaving 9 bases between them. CDR3 coding DNA: TGCAGCGTTGAGGGGACAAACTACGAGCAGTACTTC. Its translation: CSVEGTNYEQYF.

This clonotype has only a few counts. The chain uses TRBV20-1 and TRBJ2-1, with D unresolved. V lost 0 bases, J lost 12 bases, and 6 bases lay in between. This CDR3 has 10 amino acids. Germline loops: CDR1 DFQATT, CDR2 SNEGSKA (reference sequence). The CDR3 nucleotides are TGCAGTGCTAGAGATCTGGGGCAGTTCTTC. It encodes CSARDLGQFF.

This clonotype was counted between two and nine times. The chain links TRBV29-1 to TRBJ2-7, with 7 bases matching TRBD1. The CDR3 totals 13 residues. Germline-derived CDR1 and CDR2 are SQVTM and ANQGSEA. With 1 base clipped from V and 1 base from J, the junction kept 1 base outside the gene matches. CDR3 sequence reads: CSVEVDRSYEQYF. The CDR3 bases are TGCAGCGTTGAAGTGGACAGGTCCTACGAGCAGTACTTC.

A few counts support this clonotype. The V gene is TRBV20-1, the J gene TRBJ2-1; the D call may be TRBD1 or TRBD2 (5 bases each). V dropped 6 bases and J dropped 8 bases, with 17 bases sitting between them. The CDR3 consists of 13 residues. Per germline, CDR1 DFQATT and CDR2 SNEGSKA (reference sequence). The CDR3 loop reads CSAGDPSVDEQFF. The DNA for the CDR3 is TGCAGTGCCGGGGACCCCTCAGTTGATGAGCAGTTCTTC.

This rearrangement joins TRBV20-1 to TRBJ2-3, with TRBD2 identical over 8 bases. J lost 1 base, V lost 8 bases, and 2 bases had no gene match. The CDR3 is 12 amino acids. Germline assignment: CDR1 DFQATT and CDR2 SNEGSKA (reference sequence). This CDR3 is CSQLAGTDTQYF. The CDR3 DNA reads as TGCAGTCAACTAGCGGGCACAGATACGCAGTATTTT.

The V call is TRBV29-1, the J call TRBJ2-4; D not resolved. V lost 7 bases and J lost 3, with 13 bases in between. CDR1 is SQVTM and CDR2 is ANQGSEA in the germline V gene. This CDR3 contains 13 residues. Here the CDR3 DNA reads TGCAGCGGTCGAGGTTTACACAAAAACATTCAGTACTTC. This sequence encodes CSGRGLHKNIQYF.

This clonotype was counted many times. This chain joins TRBV7-9 and TRBJ2-3; 7 bases map to TRBD2. Germline V CDR1 and CDR2: SEHNR, FQNEAQ (reference sequence). Losses at the gene ends were 4 bases for V and 0 bases for J; bases not matched to a gene: 10. The CDR3 is 17 amino acids. DNA for the CDR3: TGTGCCAGCAGCTCAAGAGGGCTAGCGGAGAGCACAGATACGCAGTATTTT. Its protein is CASSSRGLAESTDTQYF.

V gene TRBV27 combines with J gene TRBJ1-1; 8 nucleotides match TRBD1. V gave up 5 bases and J gave up 1 base; unmatched junction bases: 12. The CDR3 extends over 17 amino acids. CDR1 is MNHEY, CDR2 SMNVEV, per germline (reference sequence). The CDR3 loop is CASSPLDRAVGNTEAFF. The CDR3 nucleotides read TGTGCCAGCAGTCCCCTGGACAGGGCGGTCGGGAACACTGAAGCTTTCTTT.

This clonotype was counted between two and nine times. The V gene is TRBV14, the J gene TRBJ2-2; D possibly corresponds to TRBD1 (5 bases). Germline CDR1 and CDR2: SGHDN and FVKESK. Trimming took off 7 bases at V and 0 bases at J, with 12 bases between the two ends. This CDR3 is 15 amino acids long. The CDR3 region has the DNA TGTGCCAGCAATAGGGGTCAAGCGAACACCGGGGAGCTGTTTTTT. As protein: CASNRGQANTGELFF.

This clonotype was found many times. One end of the junction varies from germline; a read error may be responsible. This sequence joins TRBV12-3 or TRBV12-4 and TRBJ1-5; 11 nucleotides agree with TRBD1. The CDR3 loop spans 15 amino acids. CDR3 DNA: TGTGCCAGCAGTTTCAGGACAGGGGGCAACCAGCCCCAGCATTTT. This translates into CASSFRTGGNQPQHF.

This clonotype has a count of ten or more. The genes are TRBV2 and TRBJ2-7; D is undetermined. CDR3 length: 11 residues. Per germline, CDR1 SNHLY and CDR2 FYNNEI. The CDR3 protein is CGSGLSYEQYF. CDR3 in DNA: TGTGGGTCTGGCCTTTCCTACGAGCAGTACTTC.

This clonotype was observed at least ten times. V usage is TRBV7-9 and J usage is TRBJ2-7; D is undetermined. The CDR3 totals 11 residues. Trimming pared 5 bases from V and 3 bases from J, leaving 5 bases between. The germline V gene encodes CDR1 SEHNR and CDR2 FQNEAQ (reference sequence). CDR3 nucleotides: TGTGCCAGCAGCCCCCTCTACGAGCAGTACTTC. Translating gives CASSPLYEQYF.

In this sample, this clonotype turned up a few times. The V and J genes are TRBV5-5 and TRBJ2-1; D remains unclear. This CDR3 contains 16 residues. CDR1 is SGHKS and CDR2 is YYEKEE in the germline V gene (reference sequence). V lost 3 bases and J lost 0, with 13 bases in between. CDR3 DNA: TGTGCCAGCAGCTCCGATGACTCGGACTCCTACAATGAGCAGTTCTTC. Its protein product is CASSSDDSDSYNEQFF. Full variable domain (missing parts from reference TRBV5-5 and TRBJ2-1): DAGVTQSPTHLIKTRGQQVTLRCSPISGHKSVSWYQQVLGQGPQFIFQYYEKEERGRGNFPDRFSARQFPNYSSELNVNALLLGDSALYLCASSSDDSDSYNEQFFGPGTRLTVL.

The rearrangement links TRBV11-2 to TRBJ2-1; perhaps TRBD2 as D (5 bases). The V and J ends lost 4 bases and 6 bases respectively, with 10 bases between them. The CDR3 loop spans 13 amino acids. Looked up from germline, CDR1 is SGHAT and CDR2 is FQNNGV. CDR3 sequence (DNA): TGTGCCAGCAGCTCCCCGGGGATCAATGAGCAGTTCTTC. Protein sequence: CASSSPGINEQFF.

This clonotype was found many times. This chain joins TRBV29-1 and TRBJ2-7; D call uncertain. Trimming cost V 4 bases and J 6 bases, with 25 bases left between them. Per the germline V gene, CDR1 is SQVTM and CDR2 is ANQGSEA. The CDR3 loop spans 16 amino acids. CDR3 sequence: CSVVSPGLGYVSEQYF. The CDR3 region has the DNA TGCAGCGTTGTGTCCCCGGGCCTTGGATATGTAAGCGAGCAGTACTTC.

There are many counts of this clonotype. This chain links TRBV29-1 with TRBJ2-1; D is unresolved. From germline, CDR1 is SQVTM and CDR2 ANQGSEA. CDR3 length: 15 amino acids. Trimming pared 6 bases from V and 4 bases from J, leaving 19 bases between. Written as DNA, the CDR3 is TGCAGCGTCTCAAAGGACGCGGAGAGATACAATGAGCAGTTCTTC. Amino acids: CSVSKDAERYNEQFF.

V usage is TRBV2 and J usage is TRBJ2-7; TRBD1 matches 9 bases. The germline gives CDR1 SNHLY, CDR2 FYNNEI. Trimming removed 2 bases from V and 4 bases from J; junction bases left unmatched: 6. This CDR3 spans 15 amino acids. CDR3: CASSERTGQGYEQYF. The CDR3 DNA reads TGTGCCAGCAGTGAAAGGACGGGACAGGGATACGAGCAGTACTTC.

The chain links TRBV20-1 to TRBJ2-1, with 9 bases fitting TRBD1. V was clipped by 5 bases and J by 7 bases; unmatched bases: 9. CDR1 and CDR2 from the germline V gene are DFQATT and SNEGSKA (reference sequence). The CDR3 contains 14 residues. Here the CDR3 reads CSAAPGQGINEQFF. In nucleotides, the CDR3 is TGCAGTGCTGCCCCGGGACAGGGTATAAATGAGCAGTTCTTC.

This clonotype was found a few times. The rearrangement links TRBV27 to TRBJ2-7, with D tentatively TRBD1 (5 bases). CDR1 is MNHEY and CDR2 is SMNVEV in the germline V gene (reference sequence). V gave up 2 bases and J gave up 3 bases, with 11 bases separating them. CDR3 length: 14 residues. The CDR3 DNA is TGTGCCAGCAGTTTAGGGCAGGGCCTCTACGAGCAGTACTTC. Amino acid sequence: CASSLGQGLYEQYF.

This clonotype turned up a few times. V usage is TRBV27 and J usage is TRBJ2-1; D is ambiguous. The germline V gene has CDR1 MNHEY and CDR2 SMNVEV (reference sequence). Trimming removed 2 bases at V and 4 bases at J, with 18 bases between. The CDR3 totals 17 residues. The chain's CDR3 is CASSLEPPRTRYNEQFF. Written as DNA, the CDR3 is TGTGCCAGCAGTTTAGAGCCACCTAGGACCAGATACAATGAGCAGTTCTTC.

The genes are TRBV29-1 and TRBJ2-7, with D possibly matching TRBD2 (6 bases). This CDR3 is built from 11 residues. V gave up 7 bases and J gave up 3 bases, with 10 bases separating them. Per germline, CDR1 SQVTM and CDR2 ANQGSEA. CDR3 sequence: CSGLSGYEQYF. DNA for the CDR3: TGCAGCGGTCTTAGCGGCTACGAGCAGTACTTC.

This clonotype appeared a few times. V usage is TRBV7-9 and J usage is TRBJ1-1; 7 positions agree with TRBD1. Germline CDR1 SEHNR, CDR2 FQNEAQ (reference sequence). V dropped 2 bases and J dropped 7; count of bases not matched to a gene: 7. The CDR3 consists of 14 residues. The CDR3: CASSLKGAQNEAFF. DNA of the CDR3: TGTGCCAGCAGCTTAAAGGGGGCGCAAAATGAAGCTTTCTTT. Based on the CDR3 plus reference TRBV7-9 and TRBJ1-1, the full variable domain is DTGVSQNPRHKITKRGQNVTFRCDPISEHNRLYWYRQTLGQGPEFLTYFQNEAQLEKSRLLSDRFSAERPKGSFSTLEIQRTEQGDSAMYLCASSLKGAQNEAFFGQGTRLTVV.

This clonotype was detected many times. V is TRBV20-1 and J is TRBJ2-2; TRBD2 aligns across 10 bases. The CDR3 is made up of 15 amino acids. From germline, CDR1 is DFQATT and CDR2 SNEGSKA (reference sequence). V dropped 5 bases and J dropped 1; count of bases not matched to a gene: 4. CDR3 residues: CSADVAGGNTGELFF. DNA of the CDR3: TGCAGTGCTGACGTAGCGGGAGGGAACACCGGGGAGCTGTTTTTT.